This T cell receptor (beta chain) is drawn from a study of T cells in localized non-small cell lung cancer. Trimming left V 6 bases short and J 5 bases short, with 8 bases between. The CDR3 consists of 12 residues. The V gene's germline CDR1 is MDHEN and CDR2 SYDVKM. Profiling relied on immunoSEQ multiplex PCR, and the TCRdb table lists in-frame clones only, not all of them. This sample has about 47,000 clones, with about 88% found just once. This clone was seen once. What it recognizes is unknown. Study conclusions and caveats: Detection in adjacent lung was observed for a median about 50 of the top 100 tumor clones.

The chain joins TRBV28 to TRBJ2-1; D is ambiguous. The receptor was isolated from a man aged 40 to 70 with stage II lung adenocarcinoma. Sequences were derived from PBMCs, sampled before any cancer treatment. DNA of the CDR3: TGTGCCAGCAGCTCTGCAGACAATGAGCAGTTCTTC. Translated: CASSSADNEQFF.